The 17 T cell receptor beta chains below all came from one sample that was sequenced in a study of Graves' ophthalmopathy and Graves' hyperthyroidism. Transcripts of RNA were the source for amplifying TCR beta CDR3 regions. The first-round RT-PCR employed HTBI primers together with the Qiagen OneStep RT-PCR kit. A multiplex PCR was then performed as the second round. From the multiplex PCR reads, TCRdb called clonotypes with MiXCR, one entry per CDR3 protein. Of some 390,000 distinct CDR3 sequences listed, around 20% are singletons. The sequenced material came from peripheral blood. Receptors originate from a woman aged 18-29 years with Graves' ophthalmopathy.

This clonotype has a count of ten or more. The rearrangement uses TRBV18 and TRBJ1-6; 7 positions match TRBD1. CDR3 length: 18 residues. Germline V gene data show CDR1 as KGHSH and CDR2 as LQKENI. J lost 6 bases, V lost 1 base, and 12 bases had no gene match. CDR3 nucleotides: TGTGCCAGCTCACCACGCGTACTGACAGGGAACTTTAATTCACCCCTCCACTTT. Residues: CASSPRVLTGNFNSPLHF.

At least ten counts were recorded for this clonotype. The chain couples TRBV15 to TRBJ2-2; TRBD1 matches 9 bases. The trim removed 2 bases at V and 6 bases at J, leaving 1 base unmatched. This CDR3 region has 14 residues. CDR1 LNHNV and CDR2 YYDKDF come from the germline V gene (reference sequence). CDR3 DNA: TGTGCCACCAGCAGAAGACAGGGGGCCGGGGAGCTGTTTTTT. It encodes CATSRRQGAGELFF.

V and J are TRBV24-1 and TRBJ1-3, with unresolved D. This CDR3 is 13 amino acids long. Germline CDR1 reads KGHDR; CDR2 reads SFDVKD. V gave up 7 bases and J gave up 4 bases, with 10 bases separating them. The CDR3 sequence: CATSTRGGNTIYF. In DNA, the CDR3 is TGTGCCACCAGCACCCGAGGGGGAAACACCATATATTTT.

This clonotype has ten or more counts. J is TRBJ1-2 and V is TRBV19, with TRBD1 matching 9 bases. Germline trimming cut 6 bases from V and 3 bases from J; bases unmatched to any gene: 8. Per germline, CDR1 LNHDA and CDR2 SQIVND (reference sequence). CDR3 length: 15 residues. The CDR3 DNA reads as TGTGCCAGTAGGATCACCGGGACAGGGTACTATGGCTACACCTTC. Amino acid sequence: CASRITGTGYYGYTF.

The chain recombines TRBV15 with TRBJ1-2; TRBD1 might be the D (6 bases). The CDR3 has 15 amino acids. Trimming took off 3 bases at V and 4 bases at J, with 15 bases between the two ends. Germline V gives CDR1 LNHNV, CDR2 YYDKDF (reference sequence). The CDR3 loop reads CATSSAGALAYGYTF. The CDR3 bases are TGTGCCACCAGCAGCGCAGGGGCGCTGGCCTATGGCTACACCTTC.

Ten or more counts support this clonotype. The chain has TRBV6-5 and TRBJ1-6; D is unclear. CDR1 MNHEY and CDR2 SVGAGI come from the germline V gene. This CDR3 is 13 amino acids long. The V end was cut by 2 bases, the J end by 9 bases, with 8 bases between. The CDR3 region has the DNA TGTGCCAGCAGTTACGCAGGCCTTTCACCCCTCCACTTT. It yields the protein CASSYAGLSPLHF.

In this sample, this clonotype turned up many times. V gene TRBV28 combines with J gene TRBJ1-1; 7 bases match TRBD1. V was clipped by 9 bases and J by 5 bases; unmatched bases: 12. This CDR3 has 14 amino acids. CDR1 is MDHEN and CDR2 is SYDVKM in the germline V gene. The CDR3 DNA reads as TGTGCCAGTACCAATTACAGGGGAGATACTGAAGCTTTCTTT. This encodes CASTNYRGDTEAFF.

In its sample, this clonotype was seen many times. The chain couples TRBV20-1 to TRBJ1-6; TRBD1 might be the D (5 bases). From germline, CDR1 is DFQATT and CDR2 SNEGSKA (reference sequence). Trimming shortened V by 0 bases and J by 8 bases, and 14 bases separated the two germline ends. The CDR3 has 15 amino acids. Here the CDR3 reads CSARDRGVGDSPLHF. DNA for the CDR3: TGCAGTGCTAGAGATCGGGGGGTGGGGGATTCACCCCTCCACTTT.

The chain combines TRBV28 with TRBJ1-6; TRBD1 agrees at 7 bases. Trimming at V came to 5 bases and at J to 10 bases, leaving 11 bases not matched to a gene. The CDR3 runs 15 residues. The V gene's germline CDR1 is MDHEN and CDR2 SYDVKM. CDR3 sequence reads: CASSLPGGGRSPLHF. The CDR3 bases are TGTGCCAGCAGTCTCCCGGGAGGGGGCAGGTCACCCCTCCACTTT. Based on the CDR3 plus reference TRBV28 and TRBJ1-6, the full variable domain is DVKVTQSSRYLVKRTGEKVFLECVQDMDHENMFWYRQDPGLGLRLIYFSYDVKMKEKGDIPEGYSVSREKKERFSLILESASTNQTSMYLCASSLPGGGRSPLHFGNGTRLTVT.

The CDR3 DNA is TGTGCCTGGATTTCGAGCGGGGTCTCCTACGAGCAGTACTTC. The encoded protein is CAWISSGVSYEQYF. The chain is built from TRBV30 and TRBJ2-7; 7 bases are shared with TRBD2. The CDR3 covers 14 residues. V lost 4 bases and J lost 0; bases outside the gene matches: 6. In germline, CDR1 is GTSNPN, CDR2 SVGIG (reference sequence).

This clonotype was observed at least ten times. V and J are TRBV11-2 and TRBJ2-3; TRBD2 agrees at 13 bases. V lost 5 bases, J lost 1 base, and 6 bases stayed unmatched. CDR3 length: 17 residues. Germline CDR1 reads SGHAT; CDR2 reads FQNNGV. CDR3 region: CASSPRTSGSGTDTQYF. The CDR3 region has the DNA TGTGCCAGCAGCCCTCGGACTAGCGGGAGCGGCACAGATACGCAGTATTTT.

The sample holds many counts of this clonotype. The J gene is TRBJ1-5, the V gene TRBV20-1; 8 bases fit TRBD1. Germline V gives CDR1 DFQATT, CDR2 SNEGSKA (reference sequence). CDR3 length: 14 amino acids. V trimming: 1 base; J trimming: 4 bases; junction bases outside the gene matches: 3. CDR3 sequence reads: CSARVDRGNQPQHF. As DNA, the CDR3 is TGCAGTGCTAGAGTTGACAGGGGAAATCAGCCCCAGCATTTT.

The genes are TRBV6-2 or TRBV6-3 and TRBJ1-5; 7 positions agree with TRBD1. CDR1 is MNHEY and CDR2 is SVGEGT in the germline V gene. The CDR3 runs 17 residues. V was clipped by 2 bases and J by 1 base; unmatched bases: 8. CDR3 sequence: CASSYANRGSSNQPQHF. In nucleotides, the CDR3 is TGTGCCAGCAGTTACGCGAACAGGGGATCCAGCAATCAGCCCCAGCATTTT.

This rearrangement joins TRBV12-3 or TRBV12-4 to TRBJ1-5, with D tentatively TRBD1 (5 bases). The length of the CDR3 is 15 residues. Between the trimmed V and J ends, which lost 6 bases and 2 bases, there was a span of 14 bases. CDR3 residues: CASSLAGNGNQPQHF. The DNA of the CDR3 is TGTGCCAGCAGCTTGGCAGGGAATGGCAATCAGCCCCAGCATTTT.

This clonotype was observed many times. V gene TRBV7-2 combines with J gene TRBJ1-2; D remains ambiguous. CDR1 and CDR2 from the germline V gene are SGHTA and FQGNSA. The CDR3 consists of 14 residues. The ends were cut back, 3 bases at V and 8 bases at J, with 16 bases in the middle. DNA for the CDR3: TGTGCCAGCAGCTTCGTTTTAAGGCCGCAGGGCTACACCTTC. Translating gives CASSFVLRPQGYTF.

This clonotype occurred many times. V gene TRBV6-6 combines with J gene TRBJ1-5, with 12 bases fitting TRBD1. The CDR3 has 19 amino acids. Trimming cost V 4 bases and J 1 base; bases outside gene matches: 11. The germline gives CDR1 MNHNY, CDR2 SVGAGI (reference sequence). This chain's CDR3 is CASSSQWDRGRWSNQPQHF. As DNA, the CDR3 is TGTGCCAGCAGTTCCCAGTGGGACAGGGGGCGTTGGAGCAATCAGCCCCAGCATTTT.

This clonotype was detected many times. The DNA for the CDR3 is TGTGCCACCAGTGATTCCCACGGATCCGAGACCCAGTACTTC. This encodes CATSDSHGSETQYF. The chain recombines TRBV24-1 with TRBJ2-5; D gene ambiguous. Germline V gives CDR1 KGHDR, CDR2 SFDVKD. Trimming removed 2 bases at V and 5 bases at J, with 11 bases between. This CDR3 has 14 amino acids.